This T cell receptor (beta chain) was retrieved from a study of blood T cell repertoires in COVID-19. This clone has a single count. Between the trimmed V and J ends, which lost 8 bases and 7 bases, there was a span of 23 bases. Germline V gene lookup returns CDR1 MDHEN and CDR2 SYDVKM. The CDR3 consists of 15 residues. The protocol was immunoSEQ multiplex PCR, while the TCRdb copy is restricted to in-frame clones and leaves out a portion. The repertoire includes some 68,000 clones, nearly 90% of them detected once, and about 3.4% sits in the top ten. The Seattle site enrolled patients during active infection and followed them longitudinally.

The V gene is TRBV28, the J gene TRBJ1-2; possible D gene TRBD1, 5 bases. This TCR was recovered from a woman between 50 and 59 years old with COVID-19, enrolled during active disease. The specimen was peripheral blood. The CDR3 loop is CASRIVGGSRGGYTF. As DNA, the CDR3 is TGTGCCAGCCGGATAGTGGGGGGAAGTAGGGGTGGCTACACCTTC.